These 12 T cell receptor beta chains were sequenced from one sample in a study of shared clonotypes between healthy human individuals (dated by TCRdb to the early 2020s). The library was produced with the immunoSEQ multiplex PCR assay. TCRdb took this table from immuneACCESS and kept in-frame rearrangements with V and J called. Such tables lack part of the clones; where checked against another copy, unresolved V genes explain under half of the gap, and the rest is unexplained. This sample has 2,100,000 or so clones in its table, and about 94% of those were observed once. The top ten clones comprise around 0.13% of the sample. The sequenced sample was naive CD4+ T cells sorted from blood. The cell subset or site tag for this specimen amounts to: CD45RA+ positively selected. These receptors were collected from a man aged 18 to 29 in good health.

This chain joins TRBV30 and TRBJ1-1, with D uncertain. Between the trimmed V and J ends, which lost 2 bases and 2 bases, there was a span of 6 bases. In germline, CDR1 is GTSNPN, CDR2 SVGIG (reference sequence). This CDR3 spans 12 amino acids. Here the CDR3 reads CAWSTTNTEAFF. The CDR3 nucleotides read TGTGCCTGGAGTACGACAAACACTGAAGCTTTCTTT. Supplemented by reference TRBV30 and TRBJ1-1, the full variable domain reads SQTIHQWPATLVQPVGSPLSLECTVEGTSNPNLYWYRQAAGRGLQLLFYSVGIGQISSEVPQNLSASRPQDRQFILSSKKLLLSDSGFYLCAWSTTNTEAFFGQGTRLTVV.

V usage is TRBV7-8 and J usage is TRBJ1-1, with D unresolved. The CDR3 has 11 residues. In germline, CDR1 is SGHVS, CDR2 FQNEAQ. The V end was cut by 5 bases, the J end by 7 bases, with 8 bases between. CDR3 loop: CASSADREAFF. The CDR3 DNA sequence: TGTGCCAGCAGCGCGGACCGTGAAGCTTTCTTT.

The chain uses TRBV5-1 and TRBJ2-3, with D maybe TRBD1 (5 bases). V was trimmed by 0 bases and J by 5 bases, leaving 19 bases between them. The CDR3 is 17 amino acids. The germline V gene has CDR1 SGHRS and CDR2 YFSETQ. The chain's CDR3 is CASSLELMGQGLDTQYF. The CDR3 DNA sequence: TGCGCCAGCAGCTTGGAGCTGATGGGGCAAGGGCTAGATACGCAGTATTTT.

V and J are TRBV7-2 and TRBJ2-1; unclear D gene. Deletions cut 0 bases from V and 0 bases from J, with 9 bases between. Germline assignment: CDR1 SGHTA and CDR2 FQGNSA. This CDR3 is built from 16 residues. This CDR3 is CASSLASLSSYNEQFF. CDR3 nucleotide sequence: TGTGCCAGCAGCTTAGCTAGCCTGAGCTCCTACAATGAGCAGTTCTTC. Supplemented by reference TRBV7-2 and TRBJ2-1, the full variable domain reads GAGVSQSPSNKVTEKGKDVELRCDPISGHTALYWYRQSLGQGLEFLIYFQGNSAPDKSGLPSDRFSAERTGGSVSTLTIQRTQQEDSAVYLCASSLASLSSYNEQFFGPGTRLTVL.

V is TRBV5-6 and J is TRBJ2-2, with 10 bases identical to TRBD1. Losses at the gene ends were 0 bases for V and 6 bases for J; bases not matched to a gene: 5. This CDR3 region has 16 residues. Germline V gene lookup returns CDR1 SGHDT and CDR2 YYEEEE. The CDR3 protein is CASSLVDRGLPGELFF. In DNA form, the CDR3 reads TGTGCCAGCAGCTTGGTTGACAGGGGGCTTCCCGGGGAGCTGTTTTTT.

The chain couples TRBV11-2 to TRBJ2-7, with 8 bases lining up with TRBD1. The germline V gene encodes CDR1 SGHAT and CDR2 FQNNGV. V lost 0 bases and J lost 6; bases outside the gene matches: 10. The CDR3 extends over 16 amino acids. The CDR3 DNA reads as TGTGCCAGCAGCTTAGATTCGATGCACAGGGGGGCCGAGCAGTACTTC. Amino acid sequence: CASSLDSMHRGAEQYF. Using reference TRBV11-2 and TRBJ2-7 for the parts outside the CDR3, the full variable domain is EAGVAQSPRYKIIEKRQSVAFWCNPISGHATLYWYQQILGQGPKLLIQFQNNGVVDDSQLPKDRFSAERLKGVDSTLKIQPAKLEDSAVYLCASSLDSMHRGAEQYFGPGTRLTVT.

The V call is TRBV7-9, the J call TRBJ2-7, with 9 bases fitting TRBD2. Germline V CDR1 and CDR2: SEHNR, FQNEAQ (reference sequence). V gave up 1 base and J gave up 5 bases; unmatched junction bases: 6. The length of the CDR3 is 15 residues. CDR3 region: CASSLDGGGAHEQYF. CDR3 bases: TGTGCCAGCAGCTTAGATGGCGGGGGGGCCCACGAGCAGTACTTC.

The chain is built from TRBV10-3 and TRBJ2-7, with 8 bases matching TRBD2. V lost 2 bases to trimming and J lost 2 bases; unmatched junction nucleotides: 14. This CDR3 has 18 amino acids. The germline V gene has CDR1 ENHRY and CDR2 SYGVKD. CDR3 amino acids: CAISEQQAGAFPTYEQYF. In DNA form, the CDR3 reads TGTGCCATCAGTGAGCAGCAAGCGGGGGCTTTCCCGACCTACGAGCAGTACTTC.

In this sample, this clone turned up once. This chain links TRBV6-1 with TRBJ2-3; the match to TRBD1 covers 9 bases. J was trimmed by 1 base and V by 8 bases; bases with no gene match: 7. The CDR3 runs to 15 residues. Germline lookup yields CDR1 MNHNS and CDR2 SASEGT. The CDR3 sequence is CASFKQGAGTDTQYF. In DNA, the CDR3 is TGTGCCAGCTTCAAACAGGGGGCCGGCACAGATACGCAGTATTTT.

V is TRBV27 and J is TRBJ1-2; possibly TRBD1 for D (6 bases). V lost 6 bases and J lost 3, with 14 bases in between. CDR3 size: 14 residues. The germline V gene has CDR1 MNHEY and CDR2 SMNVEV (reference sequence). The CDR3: CASSPGRGHYGYTF. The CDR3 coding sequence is TGTGCCAGCAGCCCCGGCAGGGGTCACTATGGCTACACCTTC.

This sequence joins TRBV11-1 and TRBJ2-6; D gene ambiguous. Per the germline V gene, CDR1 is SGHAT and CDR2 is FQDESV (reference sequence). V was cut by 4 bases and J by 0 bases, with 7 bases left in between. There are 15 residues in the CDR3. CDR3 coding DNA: TGTGCCAGCAGCTCGAGTGACTCTGGGGCCAACGTCCTGACTTTC. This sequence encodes CASSSSDSGANVLTF.

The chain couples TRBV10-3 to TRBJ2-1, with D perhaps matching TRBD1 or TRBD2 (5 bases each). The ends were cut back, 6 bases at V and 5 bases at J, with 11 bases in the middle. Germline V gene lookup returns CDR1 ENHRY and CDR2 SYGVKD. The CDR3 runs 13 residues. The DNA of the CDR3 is TGTGCCATCAGGGGGCGGGCCGACAATGAGCAGTTCTTC. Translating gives CAIRGRADNEQFF.